The T cell receptor (beta chain) under discussion was sequenced for a study of T-cell reconstitution after alpha-beta-depleted transplantation in children. This CDR3 contains 15 residues. Germline values: CDR1 GTSNPN, CDR2 SVGIG (reference sequence). The ends lost 1 base at V and 2 bases at J; junction bases unmatched: 8. This clonotype was found many times. Researchers prepared the TCRbeta library using unique molecular identifiers, the study reports. TCRdb itself ran the PCR reads through MiXCR, one entry per CDR3 protein. Of 70,000 to 95,000 distinct CDR3 sequences in the sample, more than 9% were seen once.

The chain combines TRBV30 with TRBJ2-7; TRBD2 agrees at 7 bases. Source: PBMCs from the stem cell graft donor, taken from the stem cell graft. This TCR was recovered from a human donor who donated a stem cell graft to a child with inherited bone marrow failure. The CDR3 region is CAWSATGRGAYEQYF. In DNA, the CDR3 is TGTGCCTGGAGTGCTACTGGACGGGGGGCCTACGAGCAGTACTTC.